What follows are 28 T cell receptor beta chains derived from one specimen sequenced in a study of blood T cell repertoires in COVID-19. Produced via immunoSEQ multiplex PCR; TCRdb's table is partial and in-frame only. The sample has 330,000 or so clones, approximately 89% seen once. What was sequenced was peripheral blood. These receptors were taken from a woman aged 55-69 years with COVID-19, enrolled during active disease.

As regards this clone: Other DNA sequences within the sample encode an identical CDR3. The J gene is TRBJ1-3, the V gene TRBV7-3, with D maybe TRBD1 (5 bases). Germline CDR1 and CDR2: SGHTA and FQGTGA. V dropped 5 bases and J dropped 1 base, with 9 bases sitting between them. The CDR3 covers 14 residues. The CDR3 is CASSPQGSGNTIYF. For the CDR3, the DNA is TGTGCCAGCAGCCCCCAGGGTTCTGGAAACACCATATATTTT.

The rearrangement joins TRBV4-1 to TRBJ2-2; 7 bases match TRBD1. The germline V gene has CDR1 MGHRA and CDR2 YSYEKL. J was trimmed by 1 base and V by 4 bases; bases with no gene match: 3. The CDR3 covers 15 residues. The CDR3, as DNA: TGCGCCAGCAGCCCGGGACAGAGGAACACCGGGGAGCTGTTTTTT. As protein: CASSPGQRNTGELFF.

The chain joins TRBV19 to TRBJ2-6; perhaps TRBD1 as D (5 bases). Germline lookup yields CDR1 LNHDA and CDR2 SQIVND (reference sequence). V lost 0 bases and J 4 bases, leaving 10 bases between the germline ends. The CDR3 contains 16 residues. CDR3 in DNA: TGTGCCAGTAGTATAGACAGGGCGTCCGGGGCCAACGTCCTGACTTTC. This gives the protein CASSIDRASGANVLTF.

The rearrangement links TRBV5-1 to TRBJ2-7, with D perhaps TRBD2 (5 bases). V gave up 5 bases and J gave up 6 bases, with 15 bases separating them. Germline V gene sequence: CDR1 SGHRS, CDR2 YFSETQ. CDR3 size: 13 residues. The CDR3 DNA sequence: TGCGCCAGCAGACTTGGAGAGGGCACCGAGCAGTACTTC. Translated: CASRLGEGTEQYF. Supplemented by reference TRBV5-1 and TRBJ2-7, the full variable domain reads KAGVTQTPRYLIKTRGQQVTLSCSPISGHRSVSWYQQTPGQGLQFLFEYFSETQRNKGNFPGRFSGRQFSNSRSEMNVSTLELGDSALYLCASRLGEGTEQYFGPGTRLTVT.

The V call is TRBV2, the J call TRBJ1-3; D ambiguous. CDR3 length equals 13 residues. The ends were cut back, 7 bases at V and 3 bases at J, with 10 bases in the middle. Germline V gives CDR1 SNHLY, CDR2 FYNNEI. The CDR3, as DNA: TGTGCCAGCACCCCGGGATATGGAAACACCATATATTTT. It codes for CASTPGYGNTIYF.

This chain links TRBV6-5 with TRBJ1-1, with D hard to call. The V end lost 11 bases, the J end lost 1 base, and 14 bases lay between the germline ends. The CDR3 extends over 13 amino acids. Germline loops: CDR1 MNHEY, CDR2 SVGAGI. The CDR3 sequence is CASGESGNTEAFF. CDR3 nucleotide sequence: TGTGCCTCTGGAGAAAGCGGGAACACTGAAGCTTTCTTT.

This chain connects TRBV25-1 to TRBJ1-2, with 10 positions matching TRBD1. J lost 6 bases, V lost 3 bases, and 4 bases had no gene match. Germline V gene lookup returns CDR1 MGHDK and CDR2 SYGVNS. The length of the CDR3 is 14 residues. The CDR3 nucleotides read TGTGCCAGCAGTGACGACAGGGGGCATCATGGCTACACCTTC. It is translated as CASSDDRGHHGYTF.

The V and J genes are TRBV5-1 and TRBJ2-7, with D perhaps matching TRBD2 (6 bases). The CDR3 totals 17 residues. Germline CDR1 and CDR2: SGHRS and YFSETQ. The germline V and J ends were trimmed by 3 bases and 0 bases, with 19 bases remaining between them. As DNA, the CDR3 is TGCGCCAGCAGCTGGGGGGACGGCAGTTTCCTCTCCTACGAGCAGTACTTC. Translation gives CASSWGDGSFLSYEQYF.

J is TRBJ1-2 and V is TRBV3-1 (or the pseudogene TRBV3-2); unclear D gene. Trimming removed 0 bases at V and 8 bases at J, with 13 bases between. This CDR3 region has 14 residues. Germline CDR1 LGHDT, CDR2 YNNKEL (reference sequence). The CDR3 DNA sequence: TGTGCCAGCAGCCAAGAGTCCCTGGGCGGGGGCTACACCTTC. Its translation is CASSQESLGGGYTF.

The chain has TRBV7-3 and TRBJ2-2, with a tentative D call TRBD2 (6 bases). The CDR3 is 13 amino acids. Trimming pared 8 bases from V and 7 bases from J, leaving 14 bases between. From germline, CDR1 is SGHTA and CDR2 FQGTGA. The CDR3 region is CASGGERGGELFF. The CDR3, as DNA: TGTGCCAGCGGCGGGGAGAGGGGCGGGGAGCTGTTTTTT.

This clone was seen a single time. This chain links TRBV5-6 with TRBJ2-5; D is unclear. The CDR3 has 13 residues. The germline V gene encodes CDR1 SGHDT and CDR2 YYEEEE. Between the trimmed V and J ends, which lost 4 bases and 0 bases, there was a span of 7 bases. CDR3 sequence: CASSPFHQETQYF. The CDR3 DNA sequence: TGTGCCAGCAGCCCTTTCCACCAAGAGACCCAGTACTTC.

This sequence joins TRBV28 and TRBJ2-3; the D gene is possibly TRBD2 (5 bases). There are 15 residues in the CDR3. V was clipped by 5 bases and J by 6 bases, with 18 bases between them. Germline assignment: CDR1 MDHEN and CDR2 SYDVKM. CDR3 sequence: CASSPYGVSGDTQYF. The CDR3 coding sequence is TGTGCCAGCAGTCCTTACGGGGTTTCGGGTGATACGCAGTATTTT.

This rearrangement joins TRBV7-8 to TRBJ1-2; 8 positions match TRBD1. Germline V gives CDR1 SGHVS, CDR2 FQNEAQ. This CDR3 is 15 amino acids long. Trimming cost V 5 bases and J 5 bases; bases outside gene matches: 10. The CDR3 protein is CASSPGQGRLYGYTF. As DNA, the CDR3 is TGTGCCAGCAGCCCAGGACAGGGCAGGCTATATGGCTACACCTTC.

Of note for this clone: The sample carries other DNA sequences with the same CDR3. The chain joins TRBV11-2 to TRBJ1-1, with D perhaps TRBD1 (5 bases). Germline loops: CDR1 SGHAT, CDR2 FQNNGV. The V end was cut by 3 bases, the J end by 2 bases, with 7 bases between. The CDR3 spans 13 residues. The CDR3 DNA sequence: TGTGCCAGCAGCTTGGGGCTTAACACTGAAGCTTTCTTT. As protein: CASSLGLNTEAFF.

This clone appeared once. V gene TRBV11-3 combines with J gene TRBJ1-1; D is unclear. The CDR3 spans 14 residues. The V end was cut by 9 bases, the J end by 5 bases, with 19 bases between. In germline, CDR1 is SGHNT, CDR2 YENEEA. CDR3 nucleotide sequence: TGTGCCAGTTCGACGGGCCCTGCGGGGACTGAAGCTTTCTTT. This encodes CASSTGPAGTEAFF.

The CDR3: CAINPGALGTEAFF. The DNA of the CDR3 is TGTGCCATCAACCCAGGGGCCCTGGGCACTGAAGCTTTCTTT. The genes are TRBV10-3 and TRBJ1-1; weak D call: TRBD1 (6 bases). V was shortened by 7 bases and J by 4 bases, with 16 bases between the two germline ends. CDR1 and CDR2 (germline): ENHRY, SYGVKD. The CDR3 is 14 amino acids.

The chain employs TRBV15 and TRBJ2-2; D call uncertain. CDR1 is LNHNV, CDR2 YYDKDF, per germline (reference sequence). The CDR3 is 11 residues long. The germline V and J ends were trimmed by 5 bases and 8 bases, with 6 bases remaining between them. CDR3 in amino acids: CATSSSGELFF. DNA for the CDR3: TGTGCCACCAGCTCCTCGGGGGAGCTGTTTTTT.

The rearrangement links TRBV19 to TRBJ2-5; the match to TRBD1 covers 7 bases. This CDR3 contains 12 residues. V lost 11 bases to trimming and J lost 7 bases; unmatched junction nucleotides: 10. Germline CDR1 and CDR2: LNHDA and SQIVND (reference sequence). CDR3 sequence: CASSTGTATQYF. The CDR3 nucleotides read TGTGCCTCCTCGACAGGGACGGCGACCCAGTACTTC.

Note on this clone: One base away lies a much larger clone, so this may be a sequencing read error. The chain links TRBV6-4 to TRBJ1-3; D is perhaps TRBD1 (6 bases). CDR3 size: 13 residues. The germline V gene has CDR1 MRHNA and CDR2 SNTAGT. V lost 4 bases, J lost 4 bases, and 8 bases lay in between. In DNA form, the CDR3 reads TGTGCCAGCAGTGCAGGGGCCGGAAACACCATATATTTT. This gives the protein CASSAGAGNTIYF.

The V gene is TRBV9, the J gene TRBJ1-6, with TRBD1 matching over 7 bases. The CDR3 is made up of 18 amino acids. The germline CDR1 and CDR2 sequences are SGDLS and YYNGEE. Losses at the gene ends were 3 bases for V and 7 bases for J; bases not matched to a gene: 16. CDR3 nucleotide sequence: TGTGCCAGCAGCGCCCAGCTTCCGGACAGGTCAAGAAATTCACCCCTCCACTTT. Translating gives CASSAQLPDRSRNSPLHF. Drawing the rest from reference TRBV9 and TRBJ1-6, the complete variable domain is DSGVTQTPKHLITATGQRVTLRCSPRSGDLSVYWYQQSLDQGLQFLIQYYNGEERAKGNILERFSAQQFPDLHSELNLSSLELGDSALYFCASSAQLPDRSRNSPLHFGNGTRLTVT.

The chain joins TRBV4-1 to TRBJ1-3; D is possibly TRBD1 (5 bases). This CDR3 region has 17 residues. Germline V gives CDR1 MGHRA, CDR2 YSYEKL. The germline V and J ends were trimmed by 0 bases and 0 bases, with 12 bases remaining between them. This CDR3 reads CASSQEPYRPSGNTIYF. The CDR3 bases are TGCGCCAGCAGCCAAGAGCCATACAGGCCCTCTGGAAACACCATATATTTT.

On this clone: The sample contains more than one DNA sequence encoding this CDR3. This chain uses TRBV28 with TRBJ1-6; perhaps TRBD1 as D (5 bases). The CDR3 consists of 16 residues. Germline CDR1 is MDHEN and CDR2 is SYDVKM. V dropped 3 bases and J dropped 0 bases, with 9 bases sitting between them. The CDR3 is CASSLGGSSYNSPLHF. DNA for the CDR3: TGTGCCAGCAGTTTGGGGGGTAGCTCCTATAATTCACCCCTCCACTTT.

The J gene is TRBJ1-5, the V gene TRBV6-5; D gene unclear. The V gene's germline CDR1 is MNHEY and CDR2 SVGAGI. The V end was cut by 6 bases, the J end by 0 bases, with 12 bases between. The CDR3 covers 15 residues. In DNA form, the CDR3 reads TGTGCCAGCAGCGTGTGGACTGTTAGCAATCAGCCCCAGCATTTT. Translated, it gives CASSVWTVSNQPQHF.

The chain recombines TRBV7-9 with TRBJ2-3; TRBD2 agrees at 7 bases. Germline trimming cut 4 bases from V and 1 base from J; bases unmatched to any gene: 17. CDR1 and CDR2 (germline): SEHNR, FQNEAQ (reference sequence). This CDR3 is built from 19 residues. The CDR3 DNA reads TGTGCCAGCAGCTCCAACCAAAAGCGGGGCCCATCCCGCACAGATACGCAGTATTTT. It translates to CASSSNQKRGPSRTDTQYF.

The rearrangement joins TRBV11-1 to TRBJ2-1; maybe TRBD1 (5 bases). The CDR3 spans 16 residues. Trimming cost V 5 bases and J 0 bases, with 14 bases left between them. CDR1 and CDR2 from the germline V gene are SGHAT and FQDESV (reference sequence). The DNA for the CDR3 is TGTGCCAGCAGCCTTCGGACAACCAACTCCTACAATGAGCAGTTCTTC. This codes for CASSLRTTNSYNEQFF.

The CDR3 bases are TGTGCCAGCAGCCAAGATTGGGCAGGGGACTATGGCTACACCTTC. Translating gives CASSQDWAGDYGYTF. The gene calls are TRBV4-2 and TRBJ1-2; possibly TRBD1 for D (6 bases). V was cut by 0 bases and J by 3 bases, with 11 bases left in between. Germline V gene lookup returns CDR1 LGHNA and CDR2 YNFKEQ. The CDR3 length is 15 residues.

This sequence joins TRBV6-5 and TRBJ1-2; maybe TRBD1 (6 bases). V was cut by 7 bases and J by 5 bases, with 20 bases left in between. The CDR3 has 15 residues. The germline gives CDR1 MNHEY, CDR2 SVGAGI. The CDR3 DNA follows: TGTGCCAGCATTAAAACAGGGATTCATGGATATGGCTACACCTTC. The encoded protein is CASIKTGIHGYGYTF.

The chain has TRBV4-2 and TRBJ2-1; D might be TRBD2 (6 bases). The CDR3 sequence is 16 residues long. V was trimmed by 0 bases and J by 4 bases, leaving 13 bases between them. The germline V gene has CDR1 LGHNA and CDR2 YNFKEQ. The CDR3, as DNA: TGTGCCAGCAGCCAAGATTTCGGTAGCGGATACAATGAGCAGTTCTTC. This encodes CASSQDFGSGYNEQFF.